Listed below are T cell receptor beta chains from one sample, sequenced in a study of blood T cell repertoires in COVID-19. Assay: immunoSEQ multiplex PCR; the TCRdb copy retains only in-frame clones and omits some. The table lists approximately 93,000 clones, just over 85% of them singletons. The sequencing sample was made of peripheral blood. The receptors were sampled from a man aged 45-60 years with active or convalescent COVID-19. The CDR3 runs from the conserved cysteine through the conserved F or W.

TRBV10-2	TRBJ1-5	CASSVSLFPPQGQPQHF
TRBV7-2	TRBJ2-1	CASSSPGQGRKRVEQFF
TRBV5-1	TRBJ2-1	CASSLGPASWGQGSSYNEQFF
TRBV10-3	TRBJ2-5	CAISAGGGAYQETQYF
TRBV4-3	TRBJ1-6	CASSPQRDHNSPLHF
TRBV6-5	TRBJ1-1	CASSPQDIAAEAFF
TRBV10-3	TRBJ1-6	CAISAWGQREYNSPLHF
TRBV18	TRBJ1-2	CASSTTGSNGYTF
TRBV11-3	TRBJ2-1	CASSPSGGNNEQFF
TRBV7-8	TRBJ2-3	CASSFLAGGPADTQYF
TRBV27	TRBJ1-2	CASSLQGEPVRTF
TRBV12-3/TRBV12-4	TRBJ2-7	CASSTGSSYEQYF
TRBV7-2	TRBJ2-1	CASSLMGLAGGEQFF
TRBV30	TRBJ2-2	CAWGLAGVSGELFF
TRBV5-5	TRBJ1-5	CASSLASGANQPQHF
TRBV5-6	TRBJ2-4	CASSLDTGGLNIQYF
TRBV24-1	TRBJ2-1	CATSDTRAQFF
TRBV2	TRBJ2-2	CASIAGLNTGELFF
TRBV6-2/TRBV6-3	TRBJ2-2	CASSYGERGNTGELFF
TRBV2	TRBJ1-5	CASSLLGQGASQPQHF
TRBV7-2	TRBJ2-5	CASSLGHSQETQYF
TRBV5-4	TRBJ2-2	CASSLWTSGTGELFF
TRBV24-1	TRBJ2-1	CATSDPLTSGRTYNEQFF
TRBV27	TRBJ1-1	CASSLNPGVAGIFFF
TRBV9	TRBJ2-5	CASSVGWETQYF
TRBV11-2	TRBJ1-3	CASSLGPGIGNTIYF
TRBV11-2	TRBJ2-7	CASSLASTGDYEQYF
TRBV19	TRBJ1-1	CASSPFPIRRVNTEAFF
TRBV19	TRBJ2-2	CATQRRGRNGELFF
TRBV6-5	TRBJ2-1	CASSPGRSYNEQFF
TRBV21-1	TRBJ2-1	CASSLTLLSYNEQFF
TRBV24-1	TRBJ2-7	CATSDSGQGPYEQYF
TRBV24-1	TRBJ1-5	CATSDKQGNNQPQHF
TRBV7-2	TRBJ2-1	CASSPPAGGRGEQFF
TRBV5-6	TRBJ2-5	CASSFINSQETQYF
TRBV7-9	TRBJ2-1	CASSPPPGNEQFF
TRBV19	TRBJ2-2	CASSRRAQGGTGELFF